This T cell receptor beta chain was found in a study of blood T cell repertoires in COVID-19. Study at large: Nucleic acid was either cDNA or gDNA, and it came from T cells, B-cell-depleted T cells, or PBMCs.

Produced via immunoSEQ multiplex PCR; TCRdb's table is partial and in-frame only. The data hold 150,000 or so clones, with approximately 83% observed a single time. The CDR3 totals 16 residues. The V and J ends lost 4 bases and 5 bases, in that order; junction bases with no gene match: 11. Germline-derived CDR1 and CDR2 are SGHRS and YFSETQ. The V call is TRBV5-1, the J call TRBJ1-2; 10 nucleotides line up with TRBD1. The sequencing sample was made of peripheral blood. The clonotype was recovered from a woman in her sixties or seventies with acute or convalescent COVID-19. The CDR3 loop reads CASSLGQGDPIYGYTF. Written as DNA, the CDR3 is TGCGCCAGCAGCCTAGGACAGGGGGACCCAATTTATGGCTACACCTTC. The full variable domain, in which reference TRBV5-1 and TRBJ1-2 provide the parts outside the CDR3, is KAGVTQTPRYLIKTRGQQVTLSCSPISGHRSVSWYQQTPGQGLQFLFEYFSETQRNKGNFPGRFSGRQFSNSRSEMNVSTLELGDSALYLCASSLGQGDPIYGYTFGSGTRLTVV.